This T cell receptor beta chain originates from a study of CD8 T cells in ankylosing spondylitis (TCRdb year 2017). At the level of the whole study: The study set out to find disease-linked TCR variants by profiling T cell receptor beta repertoires in ankylosing spondylitis patients and healthy donors. Peripheral blood was sampled, and synovial fluid was additionally collected from ankylosing spondylitis patients. The whole study cohort included some 100 healthy donors and 20 to 30 ankylosing spondylitis patients. On the study overall, not on this receptor specifically: The disease-linked clones had a CD8+ phenotype and were found at relatively low frequencies in peripheral blood. The disease-linked clones were reported to be significantly enriched in matched synovial fluid samples from ankylosing spondylitis patients. Some motif variants had previously been reported in the synovial fluid and blood of reactive arthritis patients, which suggests shared mechanisms of disease initiation. A TCR beta motif of roughly 8 highly homologous amino acid variants appeared characteristic of blood from ankylosing spondylitis patients.

There are many counts of this clonotype. What this receptor recognizes is not known. No much larger clone is present one base from it, and per-base qualities are unavailable. Sequencing was performed on an Illumina HiSeq 2500. TCR beta libraries were prepared by quantitative 5'-RACE with molecular barcodes. The paper's data handling went like this. To identify disease-linked TCR variants, a new computational method was used, one built on a probabilistic model of VDJ rearrangement. The raw public reads went through TCRdb reprocessing: fastp at Q25, MiXCR clone calling, in-frame beta chains kept. Rows are combined by CDR3 protein, so each entry shows the most common genes and DNA. The V and J calls and clone size are TCRdb's, not the authors'. The sample has some 29,000 distinct CDR3 sequences on record, around 6.7% of them singletons. The ten most abundant clones make up roughly a tenth of the sample.

Trimming removed 4 bases from V and 7 bases from J; the gene matches leave 6 bases unexplained. The CDR3 goes from the cysteine to the phenylalanine over 14 residues. Only the CDR3 DNA is retained, 42 bases long and in frame from the first base. The germline V gene encodes CDR1 ENHRY and CDR2 SYGVKD. The chain uses TRBV10-3 and TRBJ1-5; TRBD1 fits 8 bases in the junction. The material sequenced was blood, either unsorted or a sorted T cell fraction (not recorded which). The receptor's source is a male donor with ankylosing spondylitis or in good health (not recorded which). The CDR3 protein: CAISVQGESQPQHF. The DNA sequence is as follows: TGTGCCATCAGTGTACAGGGGGAGTCGCAGCCCCAGCATTTT.